Following are 6 T cell receptor beta chains from one sample sequenced in a study of cytomegalovirus exposure and HLA in healthy donors. PCR employed 60 Vbeta and 13 Jbeta primers. Libraries were prepared by immunoSEQ multiplex PCR; TCRdb keeps only in-frame clonotypes and omits some of them. This table holds some 45,000 clones, around three quarters found once. Input material: PBMCs. The receptors come from a man aged 30 to 39 in good health and CMV-seronegative.

The rearrangement joins TRBV10-3 to TRBJ1-5, with TRBD1 identical over 8 bases. V shed 2 bases and J 4 bases; nucleotides not matched to a gene: 7. The length of the CDR3 is 16 residues. The germline V gene has CDR1 ENHRY and CDR2 SYGVKD. The CDR3 protein is CAISEGRTGYNQPQHF. In DNA, the CDR3 is TGTGCCATCAGTGAGGGAAGGACAGGGTATAATCAGCCCCAGCATTTT.

The chain joins TRBV25-1 to TRBJ2-1; tentatively, D is TRBD1 (6 bases). CDR1 is MGHDK, CDR2 SYGVNS, per germline. The CDR3 extends over 13 amino acids. Deletions cut 6 bases from V and 6 bases from J, with 12 bases between. The CDR3: CASSLQGSNEQFF. DNA for the CDR3: TGTGCCAGCAGCCTACAGGGTTCCAATGAGCAGTTCTTC. Based on the CDR3 plus reference TRBV25-1 and TRBJ2-1, the full variable domain is EADIYQTPRYLVIGTGKKITLECSQTMGHDKMYWYQQDPGMELHLIHYSYGVNSTEKGDLSSESTVSRIRTEHFPLTLESARPSHTSQYLCASSLQGSNEQFFGPGTRLTVL.

V and J are TRBV5-4 and TRBJ1-1, with no clear D. The CDR3 length is 14 residues. Trimming left V 3 bases short and J 5 bases short, with 14 bases between. CDR1 SGHNT and CDR2 YYREEE come from the germline V gene (reference sequence). The CDR3 nucleotides read TGTGCCAGCAGCTCGGAGAGGGTATATACTGAAGCTTTCTTT. This codes for CASSSERVYTEAFF. Full variable domain (missing parts from reference TRBV5-4 and TRBJ1-1): ETGVTQSPTHLIKTRGQQVTLRCSSQSGHNTVSWYQQALGQGPQFIFQYYREEENGRGNFPPRFSGLQFPNYSSELNVNALELDDSALYLCASSSERVYTEAFFGQGTRLTVV.

This clone was observed a handful of times. The chain couples TRBV7-8 to TRBJ1-1; D remains unclear. Germline V gene lookup returns CDR1 SGHVS and CDR2 FQNEAQ. The CDR3 contains 12 residues. Deletions cut 4 bases from V and 4 bases from J, with 7 bases between. CDR3 sequence: CASSSFSTEAFF. The CDR3 bases are TGTGCCAGCAGCTCCTTCTCCACTGAAGCTTTCTTT. Combining the CDR3 with reference TRBV7-8 and TRBJ1-1 gives the whole variable domain GAGVSQSPRYKVAKRGQDVALRCDPISGHVSLFWYQQALGQGPEFLTYFQNEAQLDKSGLPSDRFFAERPEGSVSTLKIQRTQQEDSAVYLCASSSFSTEAFFGQGTRLTVV.

The gene calls are TRBV15 and TRBJ1-2; D may be TRBD1 (5 bases). Germline CDR1 reads LNHNV; CDR2 reads YYDKDF (reference sequence). V was shortened by 1 base and J by 8 bases, with 14 bases between the two germline ends. The CDR3 length is 14 residues. The CDR3 coding sequence is TGTGCCACCAGCAGAGCAGGGATCAACTGGGGCTACACCTTC. Its protein is CATSRAGINWGYTF.

This clone has just a few counts. V is TRBV7-9 and J is TRBJ1-5; D is undetermined. The CDR3 contains 14 residues. Trimming removed 0 bases from V and 11 bases from J, with 14 bases in between. Germline CDR1 reads SEHNR; CDR2 reads FQNEAQ (reference sequence). This CDR3 is CASSLAQPGQAQHF. CDR3 DNA sequence: TGTGCCAGCAGCTTAGCCCAGCCAGGCCAGGCCCAGCATTTT.